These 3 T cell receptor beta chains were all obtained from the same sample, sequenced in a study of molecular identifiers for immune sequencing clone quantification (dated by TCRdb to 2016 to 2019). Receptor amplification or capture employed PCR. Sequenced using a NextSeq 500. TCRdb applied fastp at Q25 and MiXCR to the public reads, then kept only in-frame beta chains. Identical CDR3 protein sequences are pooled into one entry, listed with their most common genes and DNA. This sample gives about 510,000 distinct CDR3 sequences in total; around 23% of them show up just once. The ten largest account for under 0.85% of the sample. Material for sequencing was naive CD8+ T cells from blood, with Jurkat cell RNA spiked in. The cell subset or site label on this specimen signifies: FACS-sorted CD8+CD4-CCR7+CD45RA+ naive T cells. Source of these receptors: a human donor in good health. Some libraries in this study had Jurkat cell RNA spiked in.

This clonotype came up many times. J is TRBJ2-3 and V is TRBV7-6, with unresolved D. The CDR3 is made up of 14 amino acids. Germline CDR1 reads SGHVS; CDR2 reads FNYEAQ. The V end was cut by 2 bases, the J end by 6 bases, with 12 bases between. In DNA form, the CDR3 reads TGTGCCAGCAGCTTATTACAGTCGAGGGATACGCAGTATTTT. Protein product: CASSLLQSRDTQYF.

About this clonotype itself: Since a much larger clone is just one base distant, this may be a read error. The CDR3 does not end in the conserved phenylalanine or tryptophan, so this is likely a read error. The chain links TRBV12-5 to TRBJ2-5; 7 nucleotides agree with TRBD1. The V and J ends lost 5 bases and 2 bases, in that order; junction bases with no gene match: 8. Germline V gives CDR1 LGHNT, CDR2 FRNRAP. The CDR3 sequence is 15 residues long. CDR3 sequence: CASGTQDRVQETQYS. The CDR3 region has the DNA TGTGCTAGTGGTACTCAAGACAGGGTACAAGAGACCCAGTACTCC.

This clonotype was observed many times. CDR3 in amino acids: CASSPGTLELFF. CDR3 in DNA: TGTGCCAGCAGCCCAGGGACACTGGAGCTGTTTTTT. The chain couples TRBV7-9 to TRBJ2-2; tentatively, D is TRBD1 (6 bases). The V gene lost 5 bases and the J gene lost 10 bases, with 11 bases spanning the gap. CDR3 length equals 12 residues. Germline CDR1 and CDR2: SEHNR and FQNEAQ (reference sequence).